This entry features one T cell receptor (beta chain) sequence. Its antigen is unidentified. CDR1 SGHRS and CDR2 YFSETQ come from the germline V gene. The CDR3 loop spans 15 amino acids. V lost 0 bases, J lost 4 bases, and 4 bases stayed unmatched. The table came from immunoSEQ multiplex PCR; TCRdb's copy has only in-frame clones and leaves some out. The sample has approximately 110,000 clones, about 72% seen once. The sample is drawn from a study of shared clonotypes between healthy human individuals. Study at large: Each donor had three CD4 naive, three CD4 memory, two CD8 naive and one CD8 memory plate. Study-wide results and caveats: Apart from blood, nothing was sampled; tissue repertoires likely differ.

The receptor comes from a woman younger than 45 in good health. The source material was memory CD8+ T cells sorted from blood. Subset noted: CD45RO+ cells pooled with CCR7-negative TemRA cells. This rearrangement joins TRBV5-1 to TRBJ2-5; TRBD1 aligns across 9 bases. CDR3 protein: CASSLGVGQGETQYF. The CDR3, as DNA: TGCGCCAGCAGCTTGGGGGTGGGACAGGGAGAGACCCAGTACTTC.